This entry describes one T cell receptor beta chain. These data belong to a study of early T cells in non-severe SARS-CoV-2 infection. The library protocol tagged individual cDNA molecules with unique molecular identifiers. TCRdb redid the calling of the 5' RACE reads with MiXCR, one entry per CDR3 protein. Of roughly 49,000 distinct CDR3 sequences in the sample, over 3.5% were seen once. The specimen sequenced was whole blood. The source of this sequence is an adult who was a healthcare worker with PCR-confirmed SARS-CoV-2 infection or an uninfected control (not recorded which).

The CDR3 here is CASSGGDRNQPQHF. The CDR3 DNA sequence: TGTGCCAGCAGCGGAGGTGATCGCAATCAGCCCCAGCATTTT. This chain connects TRBV7-2 to TRBJ1-5; D remains ambiguous. Germline V gene data show CDR1 as SGHTA and CDR2 as FQGNSA. The CDR3 covers 14 residues. V lost 5 bases, J lost 2 bases, and 10 bases lay in between. The whole variable domain, filled in from reference TRBV7-2 and TRBJ1-5, reads GAGVSQSPSNKVTEKGKDVELRCDPISGHTALYWYRQSLGQGLEFLIYFQGNSAPDKSGLPSDRFSAERTGGSVSTLTIQRTQQEDSAVYLCASSGGDRNQPQHFGDGTRLSIL.